The TCR beta chain described here comes from a study of blood T cell repertoires in COVID-19. Method: immunoSEQ multiplex PCR; TCRdb's copy keeps in-frame clones and lacks some. The sample records some 70,000 clones, 75% to 90% being singletons. The CDR3 runs to 14 residues. V was shortened by 6 bases and J by 5 bases, with 13 bases between the two germline ends. From germline, CDR1 is MDHEN and CDR2 SYDVKM. The source material was peripheral blood. The source of this sequence is a man aged 40-55 years with COVID-19, enrolled during active disease. The V call is TRBV28, the J call TRBJ1-4; D is possibly TRBD1 (6 bases). The chain's CDR3 is CASRPQGQNEKLFF. CDR3 nucleotide sequence: TGTGCCAGCAGGCCACAGGGTCAGAATGAAAAACTGTTTTTT. Variable domain in full (rest from reference TRBV28 and TRBJ1-4): DVKVTQSSRYLVKRTGEKVFLECVQDMDHENMFWYRQDPGLGLRLIYFSYDVKMKEKGDIPEGYSVSREKKERFSLILESASTNQTSMYLCASRPQGQNEKLFFGSGTQLSVL.